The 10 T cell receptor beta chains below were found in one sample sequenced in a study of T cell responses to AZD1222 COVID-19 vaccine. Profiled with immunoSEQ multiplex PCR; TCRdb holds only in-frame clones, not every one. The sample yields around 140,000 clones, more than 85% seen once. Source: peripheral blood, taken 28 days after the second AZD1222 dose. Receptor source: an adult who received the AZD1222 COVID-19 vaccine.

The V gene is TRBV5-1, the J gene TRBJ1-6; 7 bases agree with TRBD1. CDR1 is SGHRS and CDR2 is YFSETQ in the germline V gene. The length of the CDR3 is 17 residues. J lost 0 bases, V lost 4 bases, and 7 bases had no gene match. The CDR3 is CASSPTDRSSYNSPLHF. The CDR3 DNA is TGCGCCAGCAGCCCGACGGACAGGAGCTCCTATAATTCACCCCTCCACTTT. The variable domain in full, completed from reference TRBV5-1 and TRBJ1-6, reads KAGVTQTPRYLIKTRGQQVTLSCSPISGHRSVSWYQQTPGQGLQFLFEYFSETQRNKGNFPGRFSGRQFSNSRSEMNVSTLELGDSALYLCASSPTDRSSYNSPLHFGNGTRLTVT.

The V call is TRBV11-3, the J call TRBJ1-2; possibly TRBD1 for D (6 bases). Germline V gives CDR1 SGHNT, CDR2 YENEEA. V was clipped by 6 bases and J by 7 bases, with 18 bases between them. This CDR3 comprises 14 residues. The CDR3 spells CASSSSRGRGGYTF. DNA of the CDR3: TGTGCCAGCAGTTCAAGCAGGGGACGGGGTGGCTACACCTTC.

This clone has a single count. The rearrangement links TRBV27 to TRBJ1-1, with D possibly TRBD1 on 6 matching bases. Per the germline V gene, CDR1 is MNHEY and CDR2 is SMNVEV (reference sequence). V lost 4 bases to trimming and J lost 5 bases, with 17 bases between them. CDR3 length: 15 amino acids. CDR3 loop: CASSSNAGARTEAFF. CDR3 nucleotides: TGTGCCAGCAGTTCCAACGCAGGGGCGCGGACTGAAGCTTTCTTT.

CDR3: CAWRTGTSGYTQYF. CDR3 bases: TGTGCCTGGAGAACCGGGACTAGCGGGTATACGCAGTATTTT. This chain connects TRBV30 to TRBJ2-3; TRBD2 agrees at 12 bases. Germline V gene data show CDR1 as GTSNPN and CDR2 as SVGIG (reference sequence). The CDR3 totals 14 residues. The ends lost 3 bases at V and 7 bases at J; junction bases unmatched: 5.

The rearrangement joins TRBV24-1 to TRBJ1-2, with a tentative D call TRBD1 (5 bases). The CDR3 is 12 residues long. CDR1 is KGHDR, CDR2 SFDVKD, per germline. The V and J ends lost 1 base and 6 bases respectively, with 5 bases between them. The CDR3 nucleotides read TGTGCCACCAGTGATTTAGGGGATGGCTACACCTTC. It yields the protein CATSDLGDGYTF.

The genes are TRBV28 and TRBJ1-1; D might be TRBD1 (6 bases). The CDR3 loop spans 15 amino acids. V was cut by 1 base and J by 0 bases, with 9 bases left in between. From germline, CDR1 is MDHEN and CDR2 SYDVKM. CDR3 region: CASSLLQGVNTEAFF. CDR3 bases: TGTGCCAGCAGTTTATTACAGGGCGTGAACACTGAAGCTTTCTTT.

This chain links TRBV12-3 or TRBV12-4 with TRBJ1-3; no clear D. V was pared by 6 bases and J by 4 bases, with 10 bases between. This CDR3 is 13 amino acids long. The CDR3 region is CASRNTAGNTIYF. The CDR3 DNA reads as TGTGCCAGCAGGAACACGGCAGGAAACACCATATATTTT.

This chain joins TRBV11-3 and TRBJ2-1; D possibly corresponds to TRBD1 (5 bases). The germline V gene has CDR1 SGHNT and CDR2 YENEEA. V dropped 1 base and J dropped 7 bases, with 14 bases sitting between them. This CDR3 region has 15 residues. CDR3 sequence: CASSLVGVKGNEQFF. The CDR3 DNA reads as TGTGCCAGCAGCTTAGTTGGAGTCAAGGGGAATGAGCAGTTCTTC.

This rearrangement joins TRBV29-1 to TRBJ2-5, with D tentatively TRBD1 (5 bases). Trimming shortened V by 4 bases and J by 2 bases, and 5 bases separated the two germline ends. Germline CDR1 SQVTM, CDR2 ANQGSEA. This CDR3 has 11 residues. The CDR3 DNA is TGCAGCGTTGGACAGCAAGAGACCCAGTACTTC. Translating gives CSVGQQETQYF.

The CDR3 DNA reads as TGTGCCATCAGTGAGTGGGAGGGGGCGGGGCAGCCCCAGCATTTT. It is translated as CAISEWEGAGQPQHF. V and J are TRBV10-3 and TRBJ1-5; TRBD1 aligns across 7 bases. Unmatched junction bases numbered 7, after V lost 1 base and J lost 7 bases. Germline V CDR1 and CDR2: ENHRY, SYGVKD. This CDR3 is 15 amino acids long.